This section outlines one T cell receptor beta chain sequence together with its context. Its antigen is unknown. No quality values exist for individual bases; no much larger clone is one base distant. Blood samples were collected up to 4 times in the first month after transplant and then at least monthly when available. This sample was included in a study of graft-versus-host responses after intestinal transplantation (dated by TCRdb to the early 2020s). Turning to the overall study: Multivisceral, liver-intestinal, or isolated intestinal transplants were received by the recipients. Anti-thymocyte globulin induction was given to all recipients, followed by maintenance tacrolimus and steroids for 3 to 4 years. After intestinal transplantation, graft-versus-host and host-versus-graft alloreactive T cell clones were followed in the graft, circulation and bone marrow using bulk TCR-beta CDR3 sequencing. To identify alloreactive clones, pre-transplant mixed lymphocyte reaction products were sequenced and then compared with unstimulated pre-transplant donor and recipient T cells. The cohort enrolled 24 intestinal transplant recipients, one of whom was a retransplant, and a few patients without pretransplant specimens were excluded. Donor T cell macrochimerism was defined as a peak of at least 4% donor T cells among recipient peripheral blood mononuclear cells. Samples from a few later patients were sequenced in-house on an Illumina MiSeq with MiXCR processing rather than by the commercial service.

Based on the germline V gene (reference sequence), the CDR1 and CDR2 sequences are MNHNY and SVGAGI. Including cysteine and phenylalanine, the CDR3 has 12 amino acids. Solely the CDR3 DNA is kept, with 36 bases framed from the first base. The germline V and J ends show losses of 8 bases and 7 bases respectively, and no gene match explains 8 bases of the junction. Preparation of the library involved the immunoSEQ multiplex PCR assay. For most patients, genomic DNA was subjected to high-throughput TCR-beta CDR3 sequencing by Adaptive Biotechnologies. The study's processing was this. Adaptive's ImmunoSEQ software supplied the TCR sequencing data for 15 to 20 patients, while MiXCR and VDJtools were used to process a few other patients. Because the origin of CDR3 nucleotide sequences shared between donor and recipient could not be assigned, those sequences were removed. To be classed as alloreactive, a clone needed at least 2-fold expansion over unstimulated cells and a minimum CFSE-low frequency of 0.002% (template counts) or 0.001% (read counts). Mappable clones were those detected in sequenced pre-transplant spleen, lymph node, or MLR CFSE-low populations of the donor or recipient. The cumulative frequency of alloreactive clones was calculated as a percentage of all sequences, weighted by copy number. Held by TCRdb, this immuneACCESS table contains in-frame sequences only and omits some clones. Under half of the omission traces to an unresolved V gene where checked; the cause of the rest is unknown. That table gives V, J and clone size, and the DNA gave D and trimming. The sample table shows about 97,000 clones, and approximately 90% are seen once. The biggest ten clones account for more than 15% of the sample.

Summary of the overall study and its limitations: GvH clones were detected in recipient bone marrow, and some of these GvH clones were observed earlier in ileal mucosa or blood, consistent with an intestinal mucosal origin. Patients with donor T cell macrochimerism had high GvH to HvG T cell clonal ratios in their allografts. Peak levels of circulating GvH clones were associated with declines in HvG clones early after transplant. Conclusions were limited by the relatively low number and heterogeneity of intestinal transplant patients.

Sequences were derived from PBMCs, sampled approximately 420 days after intestinal transplant. This clonotype originated in a human patient who received an intestinal transplant, so some T cells may come from the graft donor. The sequence is built from TRBV6-6 and TRBJ2-7, and TRBD1 matches 7 of the central bases. This receptor has the CDR3 CASVTTGAEQYF. Here is the DNA: TGTGCCAGCGTCACAACAGGGGCTGAGCAGTACTTC.